This T cell receptor (beta chain) was sequenced during a study of intratumoral heterogeneity in liver cancer. Study summary: The median patient age was 63 years, and most were male.

Method: immunoSEQ multiplex PCR; TCRdb's copy keeps in-frame clones and lacks some. Of 20,000 to 25,000 clones in the sample, just under 75% were seen once. Study conclusions and caveats: Tumor-infiltrating lymphocyte representation was acknowledged to be under-sampled.

Turning to this clone: The antigen remains unidentified.

All patients had early-stage hepatocellular carcinoma and were untreated before surgical resection. Samples came from areas without visible necrosis or hemorrhage. The CDR3 contains 16 residues. The germline V and J ends were trimmed by 1 base and 4 bases, with 14 bases remaining between them. Per germline, CDR1 MNHNS and CDR2 SASEGT. This clonotype originated in a woman in her sixties or seventies with hepatocellular carcinoma. The chain combines TRBV6-1 with TRBJ1-5; D ambiguous. This sample comprised tumor-adjacent normal tissue, obtained before any cancer treatment. The CDR3 region has the DNA TGTGCCAGCAGTGAAGGATCGCGCCCATATAATCAGCCCCAGCATTTT. The encoded protein is CASSEGSRPYNQPQHF.